The 21 T cell receptor beta chains in this list originate from one sample, sequenced in a study of OX40 agonist ivuxolimab in advanced cancers. Libraries were prepared by immunoSEQ multiplex PCR; TCRdb keeps only in-frame clonotypes and omits some of them. The sample holds about 42,000 clones, more than 80% seen once. Sequenced material: CD4+ or CD8+ T cells sorted from blood, taken in a trial of the OX40 agonist ivuxolimab. These receptor sequences come from an adult with an advanced solid tumor such as melanoma, head and neck, liver or kidney cancer.

This clone has more than one count but fewer than ten. The chain combines TRBV11-2 with TRBJ2-7; a weak D match, TRBD2 (5 bases). Germline V gene data show CDR1 as SGHAT and CDR2 as FQNNGV. The V end lost 1 base, the J end lost 4 bases, and 14 bases lay between the germline ends. This CDR3 has 15 amino acids. CDR3 protein: CASSLVADEGYEQYF. For the CDR3, the DNA is TGTGCCAGCAGCTTAGTCGCCGATGAGGGTTACGAGCAGTACTTC.

The rearrangement uses TRBV7-6 and TRBJ2-3; unclear D gene. Germline CDR1 and CDR2: SGHVS and FNYEAQ. V lost 4 bases to trimming and J lost 3 bases, with 11 bases between them. The CDR3 runs to 14 residues. As DNA, the CDR3 is TGTGCCAGCAGCTCTCGTCCTGAGACAGATACGCAGTATTTT. Residues: CASSSRPETDTQYF.

The rearrangement uses TRBV5-4 and TRBJ2-5; 10 bases are shared with TRBD1. Looked up from germline, CDR1 is SGHNT and CDR2 is YYREEE (reference sequence). Germline trimming cut 3 bases from V and 1 base from J; bases unmatched to any gene: 3. CDR3 length equals 15 residues. As DNA, the CDR3 is TGTGCCAGCAGCTGGGGGACAGGGGTCCAAGAGACCCAGTACTTC. Its translation: CASSWGTGVQETQYF.

V is TRBV27 and J is TRBJ2-1; possible D gene TRBD2, 6 bases. CDR3 length equals 16 residues. V lost 6 bases and J 0 bases, leaving 15 bases between the germline ends. From germline, CDR1 is MNHEY and CDR2 SMNVEV (reference sequence). As DNA, the CDR3 is TGTGCCAGCAGATGGGGAGGCCTCAGCTCCTACAATGAGCAGTTCTTC. This encodes CASRWGGLSSYNEQFF.

This chain uses TRBV6-1 with TRBJ2-5; 9 nucleotides line up with TRBD1. The germline CDR1 and CDR2 sequences are MNHNS and SASEGT. The V and J ends lost 6 bases and 2 bases, in that order; junction bases with no gene match: 1. The CDR3 length is 13 residues. The CDR3 DNA is TGTGCCAGCAGGGGGACAGGGCAAGAGACCCAGTACTTC. Amino acids: CASRGTGQETQYF.

This chain joins TRBV19 and TRBJ2-7, with 8 positions matching TRBD2. This CDR3 has 15 amino acids. CDR1 is LNHDA, CDR2 SQIVND, per germline (reference sequence). The junction had 14 bases not matched to a gene; V was cut back by 10 bases and J by 3 bases. The CDR3 reads CATRLASGGSYEQYF. CDR3 DNA sequence: TGTGCCACCAGATTGGCAAGCGGGGGAAGCTACGAGCAGTACTTC.

The table lists this clone with a count of one. This chain joins TRBV6-6 and TRBJ1-2; TRBD1 matches at 7 bases. J gave up 1 base and V 9 bases, and 8 bases lay outside the gene matches. The CDR3 is 14 residues long. Germline-derived CDR1 and CDR2 are MNHNY and SVGAGI (reference sequence). CDR3 DNA sequence: TGTGCCAGTAAGAGGGACAGAGATAACTATGGCTACACCTTC. This sequence encodes CASKRDRDNYGYTF.

The V call is TRBV7-9, the J call TRBJ2-2; TRBD2 aligns across 10 bases. Trimming took 4 bases from V and 6 from J; bases not matched to a gene: 11. This CDR3 region has 17 residues. Germline V CDR1 and CDR2: SEHNR, FQNEAQ (reference sequence). The CDR3: CASSSILAGEFAGELFF. CDR3 sequence (DNA): TGTGCCAGCAGCTCAATTCTAGCGGGGGAATTCGCCGGGGAGCTGTTTTTT.

The chain has TRBV10-2 and TRBJ2-5; 10 bases map to TRBD1. There are 17 residues in the CDR3. CDR1 WSHSY and CDR2 SAAADI come from the germline V gene. The J segment lost 5 bases and the V segment lost 7 bases, leaving 16 bases of the junction unmatched. Here the CDR3 reads CASTLTAGTGVKETQYF. The CDR3 nucleotides are TGCGCCAGCACCCTCACTGCCGGGACAGGGGTGAAGGAGACCCAGTACTTC.

V usage is TRBV4-1 and J usage is TRBJ1-2, with D unclear. CDR3 length equals 15 residues. Germline CDR1 and CDR2: MGHRA and YSYEKL. V lost 0 bases to trimming and J lost 2 bases, with 10 bases between them. CDR3 amino acids: CASSQDPEMNYGYTF. The DNA for the CDR3 is TGCGCCAGCAGCCAAGATCCAGAGATGAACTATGGCTACACCTTC.

CDR3 amino acids: CASSEHFTYEQYF. DNA for the CDR3: TGTGCCAGCAGTGAGCACTTTACCTACGAGCAGTACTTC. The chain recombines TRBV6-1 with TRBJ2-7; D unclear. The ends were cut back, 3 bases at V and 2 bases at J, with 8 bases in the middle. CDR3 length equals 13 residues. Germline values: CDR1 MNHNS, CDR2 SASEGT.

The chain employs TRBV14 and TRBJ1-6, with 7 positions matching TRBD1. J was trimmed by 10 bases and V by 0 bases; bases with no gene match: 6. Per the germline V gene, CDR1 is SGHDN and CDR2 is FVKESK. The CDR3 consists of 15 residues. CDR3 residues: CASSQDATGWSPLHF. CDR3 DNA sequence: TGTGCCAGCAGCCAAGATGCGACAGGGTGGTCACCCCTCCACTTT.

V gene TRBV6-1 combines with J gene TRBJ2-7; the match to TRBD1 covers 11 bases. The germline gives CDR1 MNHNS, CDR2 SASEGT. The CDR3 totals 16 residues. V trimming: 3 bases; J trimming: 5 bases; junction bases outside the gene matches: 9. The CDR3 nucleotides are TGTGCCAGCAGTGATTGGACAGGGGGCGCGAAGGACGAGCAGTACTTC. The encoded protein is CASSDWTGGAKDEQYF.

The chain combines TRBV7-8 with TRBJ2-7; D assignment may be TRBD1 or TRBD2 (5 bases each). V was clipped by 0 bases and J by 7 bases, with 19 bases between them. Germline assignment: CDR1 SGHVS and CDR2 FQNEAQ. This CDR3 comprises 16 residues. CDR3 DNA sequence: TGTGCCAGCAGCTTAGCGTACGGGGCCTCAATTGGAGAGCAGTACTTC. Translation: CASSLAYGASIGEQYF. The full variable domain, its missing parts supplied by reference TRBV7-8 and TRBJ2-7, is GAGVSQSPRYKVAKRGQDVALRCDPISGHVSLFWYQQALGQGPEFLTYFQNEAQLDKSGLPSDRFFAERPEGSVSTLKIQRTQQEDSAVYLCASSLAYGASIGEQYFGPGTRLTVT.

In its sample, this clone was seen once. This chain uses TRBV6-5 with TRBJ2-1; 7 nucleotides align to TRBD2. The CDR3 loop spans 14 amino acids. Germline CDR1 and CDR2: MNHEY and SVGAGI. The junction had 13 bases not matched to a gene; V was cut back by 4 bases and J by 13 bases. The CDR3 spells CASSSPQRSGGQFF. The CDR3 DNA follows: TGTGCCAGCAGTTCCCCACAGAGGTCGGGGGGTCAGTTCTTC.

CDR3 bases: TGTGCCAGCAGTTATTCGGGGTTGGAGACCCAGTACTTC. Translating gives CASSYSGLETQYF. The chain has TRBV28 and TRBJ2-5; a possible D gene is TRBD2 (5 bases). Trimming took off 4 bases at V and 5 bases at J, with 11 bases between the two ends. This CDR3 is 13 amino acids long. Germline CDR1 MDHEN, CDR2 SYDVKM.

The rearrangement joins TRBV11-2 to TRBJ2-2; D gene ambiguous. Trimming shortened V by 5 bases and J by 2 bases, and 12 bases separated the two germline ends. Germline CDR1 reads SGHAT; CDR2 reads FQNNGV. The CDR3 has 15 residues. This chain's CDR3 is CASSRDQVNTGELFF. The CDR3 region has the DNA TGTGCCAGCAGCCGCGATCAAGTTAACACCGGGGAGCTGTTTTTT.

The chain employs TRBV12-5 and TRBJ2-3; possibly TRBD1 for D (5 bases). There are 15 residues in the CDR3. V was shortened by 1 base and J by 1 base, with 9 bases between the two germline ends. CDR1 is LGHNT and CDR2 is FRNRAP in the germline V gene. Written as DNA, the CDR3 is TGTGCTAGTGGTTTGGAACAGACAGGCACAGATACGCAGTATTTT. Translated, it gives CASGLEQTGTDTQYF.

The chain recombines TRBV27 with TRBJ2-5; either TRBD1 or TRBD2 may supply D (5 bases each). The CDR3 loop spans 15 amino acids. Trimming took off 4 bases at V and 3 bases at J, with 15 bases between the two ends. The germline CDR1 and CDR2 sequences are MNHEY and SMNVEV (reference sequence). CDR3 in amino acids: CASSSPRGSKETQYF. The CDR3 nucleotides read TGTGCCAGCAGTTCTCCGAGGGGCAGCAAAGAGACCCAGTACTTC.

The V and J genes are TRBV25-1 and TRBJ2-1, with 7 positions matching TRBD2. Trimming at V came to 6 bases and at J to 8 bases, leaving 13 bases not matched to a gene. Per germline, CDR1 MGHDK and CDR2 SYGVNS. The CDR3 is 15 amino acids. CDR3 residues: CASSHPAGLNDEQFF. The CDR3 bases are TGTGCCAGCAGCCACCCAGCGGGGTTAAACGATGAGCAGTTCTTC.

This clone appeared once. The chain links TRBV7-8 to TRBJ1-5; 7 nucleotides align to TRBD1. The CDR3 is 15 residues long. V lost 2 bases to trimming and J lost 4 bases; unmatched junction nucleotides: 5. Germline assignment: CDR1 SGHVS and CDR2 FQNEAQ. CDR3 amino acids: CASSLNKQGNQPQHF. The DNA for the CDR3 is TGTGCCAGCAGCTTAAACAAACAGGGGAATCAGCCCCAGCATTTT.